The rows below give T cell receptor beta chains drawn from one sample of a study of control samples from healthy donors and cancer patients. Libraries were prepared by immunoSEQ multiplex PCR; TCRdb keeps only in-frame clonotypes and omits some of them. The table shows roughly 100,000 clones, with over 85% occurring only once. The sequenced material came from blood. These receptors all stem from a human donor in good health. The donor label of this sample is uncertain. The CDR3 runs from the conserved cysteine through the conserved F or W. Fields, in order: clone size, D gene, J gene, V gene, CDR3 DNA, CDR3 protein. The D gene is left open where the match is weak. Some rows mark clone size as missing; the rest say once, few, many or name a class of expanded clone.

NA	NA	TRBJ2-1	TRBV10-1	TGCGCCAGCAGTGAGTCGACGCCGTACAATGAGCAGTTCTTC	CASSESTPYNEQFF
NA	NA	TRBJ1-1	TRBV19	TGTGCCAGTAGTAAGGACGGGAACACTGAAGCTTTCTTT	CASSKDGNTEAFF
NA	TRBD1	TRBJ2-7	TRBV28	TGTGCCAGCAGAACAGGGGTTGGATACGAGCAGTACTTC	CASRTGVGYEQYF
NA	NA	TRBJ1-1	TRBV3-1/TRBV3-2	TGTGCCAGCAGCCAAGGGGCGCGAAGGAGGGAAGCTTTCTTT	CASSQGARRREAFF
NA	NA	TRBJ1-4	TRBV6-5	TGTGCCAGCAGTTACTCTGGTGACAGAAGGGGAAAACTGTTTTTT	CASSYSGDRRGKLFF
once	NA	TRBJ2-3	TRBV18	TGTGCCAGCTCACCGGGACCGAGCACAGATACGCAGTATTTT	CASSPGPSTDTQYF
NA	NA	TRBJ2-3	TRBV3-1/TRBV3-2	TGTGCCAGCAGTCCCGCCGGGACCATTCCAGATACGCAGTATTTT	CASSPAGTIPDTQYF
NA	NA	TRBJ1-6	TRBV6-2/TRBV6-3	TGTGCCAGCAGTTCCCCCGACACCCCCCAAGGTTCACCCCTCCACTTT	CASSSPDTPQGSPLHF
NA	NA	TRBJ1-1	TRBV5-1	TGCGCCAGCAGCTGGTCCGGCACTGAAGCTTTCTTT	CASSWSGTEAFF
NA	TRBD2	TRBJ2-1	TRBV20-1	TGCAGTGCACTAGCGGGGACAGGGCAGTTCTTC	CSALAGTGQFF
NA	TRBD1	TRBJ2-1	TRBV18	TGTGCCAGCTCACCACCGTGGGACAGGGCCAATGAGCAGTTCTTC	CASSPPWDRANEQFF
NA	NA	TRBJ2-2	TRBV19	TGTGCCAGTACAAAGCGGGCGGGCATCTACACCGGGGAGCTGTTTTTT	CASTKRAGIYTGELFF
NA	NA	TRBJ2-1	TRBV24-1	TGTGCCACCAGTGATTTCCCCTCAGGGAGCAATGAGCAGTTCTTC	CATSDFPSGSNEQFF
NA	TRBD1	TRBJ1-4	TRBV7-8	TGTGCCAGCAGCCGCTTTCAGGGGGCCCCGAATGAAAAACTGTTTTTT	CASSRFQGAPNEKLFF